This T cell receptor beta chain is drawn from a study of T cells in Graves' hyperthyroidism and ophthalmopathy (dated by TCRdb to the late 2010s). For the study in its entirety: Peripheral blood samples were taken at the time of initial diagnosis, prior to any treatment. TCR V-J signatures able to tell the groups apart were searched for in a discovery cohort of 100 patients, of whom 43 had Graves' ophthalmopathy and some 60 had stable Graves' hyperthyroidism. An independent validation cohort of about 20 hyperthyroidism patients and approximately 16 patients who later progressed to ophthalmopathy tested prospective prediction of ophthalmopathy. The 100 or so discovery patients were randomly divided into training and test sets at a 7:3 ratio. Thyroid tissue and blood T-cell repertoires from several Graves' hyperthyroidism patients were also compared in the study. Following sampling, methimazole starting at 30 mg daily was given to hyperthyroidism patients, and high-dose intravenous methylprednisolone was given to ophthalmopathy patients. The paper describes TCR Vbeta CDR3 sequencing of roughly 130 peripheral blood samples, made up of fewer than 50 ophthalmopathy patients, around 73 hyperthyroidism patients and roughly 17 progressor patients. General study outcomes and caveats: Most expanded thyroid clonotypes (frequency above 0.001) were also detected in blood, suggesting blood repertoires may reflect thyroid immune responses. In validation, the model predicted progression to ophthalmopathy with just under 71% sensitivity and less than 80% specificity, a median of about six months before onset. Ophthalmopathy was separated from stable hyperthyroidism by a 13 V-J signature model, with over 85% sensitivity and approximately 81% specificity obtained in cross-validation and 80%/75% obtained in testing. No statistical method was used to set the sample size in advance, and investigators knew the group allocation.

Details on this clonotype: The antigen it recognizes is unknown. No much larger clone exists at a distance of one base, and base qualities are not known.

In the ophthalmopathy patients, disease was moderately to severely active, with a Clinical Activity Score of 3 or more, a NOSPECS grade of 4 or more, and a duration of less than 3 months. Patients with uncontrolled infections, other autoimmune diseases, pregnancy or lactation were excluded. Diagnoses relied on clinical symptoms, serum thyroxine and TRAb, thyroid ultrasound and orbital computed tomography. PBMCs were isolated from around 10 ml of fresh peripheral blood by Ficoll-Paque density gradient centrifugation. Total RNA was extracted using Trizol reagent, and RNA quality was assessed on an Agilent 2100 Bioanalyzer. V lost 4 bases and J lost 4 bases, and the count of bases not matched to a germline gene is 10. The germline V gene encodes CDR1 SGHRS and CDR2 YFSETQ. Taken from cysteine to phenylalanine, the CDR3 has 15 residues. The retained sequence is limited to the CDR3, 45 bases, with the frame set at the first base.

Amplification of TCR beta CDR3 regions was carried out from RNA transcripts. For the first round of RT-PCR on the TCR CDR3, the HTBI primer set was used together with the Qiagen OneStep RT-PCR kit. The libraries were constructed in a second round of multiplex PCR and then size-selected and purified. Sequencing of the libraries was done on an Illumina HiSeq2000 using paired-end 100 bp reads. As for the original processing: Raw data were processed with SOAPnuke, discarding reads with adapters, uncalled bases, mean Phred below 15, or no exact constant-primer or identifier match. COPE v1.2.5 was used to merge high-quality paired reads, and clonotypes were defined as unique nucleotide sequences. MiTCR v1.1 was used to align clonotypes to the IMGT TRBV, TRBD and TRBJ reference segments. The analysis included only V-J combinations with a frequency above 0.0001, which together covered approximately 99% of the repertoires. The TCS score was defined as the ratio of F50 (clonal expansion) to E x V (chaos), calculated using BLOSUM62-based TCRdist between CDR3 peptides within each V-J. Welch's t-statistics and random forest reduced around 520 V-J features to 13, which were used in a naive Bayes classifier (R e1071). TCRdb applied fastp at Q25 and MiXCR to the public reads, then kept only in-frame beta chains. All rows with the same CDR3 protein become a single entry with the most common DNA and genes. The V and J calls shown here were made by TCRdb, not taken from the authors' results. In all, the sample holds hundreds of thousands of distinct CDR3 sequences, and approximately 15% of those were seen once. In total, the top ten clones hold roughly an eighth of the sample.

Sample: blood. This chain is built from TRBV5-1 and TRBJ1-2, and TRBD1 matches 7 of the central bases. The sequence was collected from a woman in her forties or fifties with Graves' ophthalmopathy. Here the CDR3 is given as CASSPGQSVGYGYTF. The DNA is as follows: TGCGCCAGCAGCCCGGGACAGTCGGTTGGCTATGGCTACACCTTC.